The 17 T cell receptor beta chains given below trace back to one sample, sequenced in a study of CD8 T cells in ankylosing spondylitis. TCRdb re-derived calls from the 5' RACE reads in MiXCR, one entry per CDR3 protein. The sample records 200,000 to 250,000 distinct CDR3 sequences, roughly 24% being singletons. The sample comprised blood, either unsorted or a sorted T cell fraction (not recorded which). These TCRs come from a male donor with ankylosing spondylitis or in good health (not recorded which).

V is TRBV4-1 and J is TRBJ2-7; 7 bases are shared with TRBD2. This CDR3 has 17 amino acids. CDR1 and CDR2 from the germline V gene are MGHRA and YSYEKL. With V trimmed by 0 bases and J by 5 bases, 13 bases remained unmatched. In DNA form, the CDR3 reads TGCGCCAGCAGCCAAGATCTCGGGGGAGGGCCGAGGGACGAGCAGTACTTC. Translating gives CASSQDLGGGPRDEQYF.

The rearrangement links TRBV6-1 to TRBJ2-7, with unresolved D. The CDR3 length is 13 residues. V lost 0 bases, J lost 5 bases, and 8 bases lay in between. Germline CDR1 is MNHNS and CDR2 is SASEGT. The CDR3 sequence is CASSEAAVHEQYF. The CDR3 region has the DNA TGTGCCAGCAGTGAAGCTGCAGTTCACGAGCAGTACTTC.

This clonotype was recorded a few times. The chain is built from TRBV6-6 and TRBJ2-7; no firm D call. Looked up from germline, CDR1 is MNHNY and CDR2 is SVGAGI (reference sequence). V was trimmed by 2 bases and J by 2 bases, leaving 7 bases between them. The CDR3 length is 13 residues. The CDR3 sequence: CASSYQSAYEQYF. CDR3 DNA sequence: TGTGCCAGCAGTTACCAGTCGGCCTACGAGCAGTACTTC.

The V gene is TRBV9, the J gene TRBJ2-5, with a weak D call TRBD2 (6 bases). The CDR3 extends over 16 amino acids. Trimming stripped 0 bases from V and 1 base from J, with 13 bases between. Germline V gene data show CDR1 as SGDLS and CDR2 as YYNGEE. As DNA, the CDR3 is TGTGCCAGCAGCGTAGGGTATAGCGGAACCCAAGAGACCCAGTACTTC. Its translation is CASSVGYSGTQETQYF.

This clonotype turned up a few times. V gene TRBV20-1 combines with J gene TRBJ2-7; D call uncertain. V lost 7 bases and J lost 0, with 10 bases in between. CDR3 length equals 12 residues. Germline-derived CDR1 and CDR2 are DFQATT and SNEGSKA (reference sequence). CDR3 in amino acids: CSVGGDSYEQYF. The CDR3 DNA is TGCAGTGTAGGTGGGGACTCCTACGAGCAGTACTTC.

This clonotype was found a few times. This sequence joins TRBV10-3 and TRBJ2-1; the D is unclear. Trimming left V 3 bases short and J 10 bases short, with 7 bases between. The CDR3 is made up of 11 amino acids. In germline, CDR1 is ENHRY, CDR2 SYGVKD. The chain's CDR3 is CAISDRREQFF. CDR3 DNA: TGTGCCATCAGTGATCGCCGGGAGCAGTTCTTC.

This clonotype was seen many times. V and J are TRBV6-2 or TRBV6-3 and TRBJ1-5; 8 nucleotides align to TRBD1. The V gene end was trimmed by 4 bases and the J gene end by 12 bases; junction bases not matched to a gene: 11. This CDR3 contains 14 residues. CDR1 and CDR2 from the germline V gene are MNHEY and SVGEGT. The CDR3 DNA is TGTGCCAGCAGTTCGGACAGGGTGATAGATATCCAGCATTTT. Encoded protein: CASSSDRVIDIQHF.

This clonotype was counted at least ten times. The chain links TRBV7-2 to TRBJ1-2; a weak D match, TRBD1 (6 bases). This CDR3 region has 15 residues. Germline CDR1 is SGHTA and CDR2 is FQGNSA. Trimming took 6 bases from V and 8 from J, leaving 22 bases between them. The CDR3 nucleotides read TGTGCCAGCAGTCTCGAAGACCGGGGCGGGGGCGGCTACACCTTC. Translating it yields CASSLEDRGGGGYTF.

This chain uses TRBV12-3 or TRBV12-4 with TRBJ2-2; D could derive from TRBD1 or TRBD2 (6 bases each). V was trimmed by 6 bases and J by 3 bases, leaving 14 bases between them. The CDR3 consists of 15 residues. CDR3 residues: CASRPPGADTGELFF. CDR3 in DNA: TGTGCCAGCAGACCCCCGGGGGCCGACACCGGGGAGCTGTTTTTT.

In its sample, this clonotype was seen a few times. One end of the junction is discordant with germline, which a read error may explain. The gene calls are TRBV20-1 and TRBJ2-7, with 12 bases identical to TRBD2. CDR3 length: 16 residues. CDR1 is DFQATT and CDR2 is SNEGSKA in the germline V gene (reference sequence). CDR3 residues: CSARDAGTSGPYGQYF. The CDR3 DNA reads TGCAGTGCTAGAGATGCCGGGACTAGCGGGCCCTACGGGCAGTACTTC.

The gene calls are TRBV10-3 and TRBJ1-1; D gene unclear. Trimming removed 2 bases at V and 0 bases at J, with 7 bases between. CDR3 length equals 14 residues. Germline loops: CDR1 ENHRY, CDR2 SYGVKD. The CDR3 here is CAISEPEVNTEAFF. In nucleotides, the CDR3 is TGTGCCATCAGTGAGCCGGAGGTGAACACTGAAGCTTTCTTT.

This clonotype was picked up many times. This chain links TRBV20-1 with TRBJ2-5; D not certain. This CDR3 is built from 11 residues. Deletions cut 1 base from V and 4 bases from J, with 4 bases between. Germline CDR1 reads DFQATT; CDR2 reads SNEGSKA (reference sequence). The CDR3 sequence is CSARGSETQYF. The CDR3 DNA reads as TGCAGTGCTAGAGGATCAGAGACCCAGTACTTC.

This clonotype was recorded many times. This chain joins TRBV20-1 and TRBJ2-1; D might be TRBD2 (6 bases). The CDR3 runs to 17 residues. Germline CDR1 is DFQATT and CDR2 is SNEGSKA (reference sequence). Trimming left V 1 base short and J 0 bases short, with 16 bases between. CDR3 DNA: TGCAGTGCTAGAGGGAGGGCGGCGGGGAGCTCCTACAATGAGCAGTTCTTC. Translating it yields CSARGRAAGSSYNEQFF.

This clonotype was detected many times. The chain combines TRBV29-1 with TRBJ2-1; no clear D gene. This CDR3 is built from 11 residues. V was trimmed by 5 bases and J by 2 bases, leaving 4 bases between them. CDR1 is SQVTM and CDR2 is ANQGSEA in the germline V gene. CDR3 loop: CSVLPYNEQFF. The CDR3 DNA reads TGCAGCGTTCTCCCCTACAATGAGCAGTTCTTC.

The genes are TRBV28 and TRBJ2-3; 9 bases match TRBD2. This CDR3 region has 16 residues. The V gene's germline CDR1 is MDHEN and CDR2 SYDVKM. V shed 7 bases and J 5 bases; nucleotides not matched to a gene: 13. The CDR3 loop reads CASTTRASGALDTQYF. In DNA, the CDR3 is TGTGCCAGCACCACCAGGGCTAGCGGGGCGTTAGATACGCAGTATTTT.

This clonotype was found many times. CDR3 residues: CSAGPSNQPQHF. In DNA, the CDR3 is TGCAGTGCCGGACCCAGCAATCAGCCCCAGCATTTT. This sequence joins TRBV20-1 and TRBJ1-5; D uncertain. This CDR3 spans 12 amino acids. From germline, CDR1 is DFQATT and CDR2 SNEGSKA (reference sequence). V dropped 6 bases and J dropped 1 base, with 7 bases sitting between them.

The chain combines TRBV7-2 with TRBJ2-7, with TRBD2 identical over 11 bases. This CDR3 has 15 amino acids. The V and J ends lost 4 bases and 4 bases, in that order; junction bases with no gene match: 6. Germline CDR1 reads SGHTA; CDR2 reads FQGNSA. The CDR3 coding sequence is TGTGCCAGCAGCTCCGCTAGCGGGAGGAATTACGAGCAGTACTTC. This sequence encodes CASSSASGRNYEQYF.